The next 20 T cell receptor beta chains were all read from a single sample in a study. TCRdb fed the 5' RACE reads into MiXCR, producing one record per CDR3 protein. This sample has approximately 5,700 distinct CDR3 sequences; around a third occur once, and the top ten carry around 5.5%. Specimen: naive CD4+ T cells sorted from a lymph node. Stated subset: naive CD4+ T cells, CD4+CD45RA+CD25-. The receptors were sampled from a female donor with breast cancer.

This clonotype was seen a single time. A much larger clone sits a single nucleotide away, making a read error possible. The chain links TRBV27 to TRBJ1-4, with D perhaps matching TRBD1 (5 bases). CDR1 MNHEY and CDR2 SMNVEV come from the germline V gene (reference sequence). CDR3 length: 14 residues. CDR3 region: CASSPDLWGEKLSF. CDR3 coding DNA: TGTGCCAGCAGTCCGGACCTGTGGGGGGAAAAACTGTCTTTT.

The chain recombines TRBV20-1 with TRBJ2-7, with D possibly TRBD2 on 6 matching bases. Germline loops: CDR1 DFQATT, CDR2 SNEGSKA (reference sequence). With 6 bases removed from V and 5 bases from J, the gap between germline ends came to 14 bases. The CDR3 has 12 residues. CDR3 nucleotides: TGCAGTGCACAGACTAGTTTTCACGAGCAGTACTTC. It codes for CSAQTSFHEQYF.

By frequency in the sample, this clonotype is medium-sized. V gene TRBV7-2 combines with J gene TRBJ2-3; 8 bases are a match to TRBD1. Germline CDR1 SGHTA, CDR2 FQGNSA. V shed 4 bases and J 5 bases; nucleotides not matched to a gene: 5. The CDR3 sequence is 14 residues long. The CDR3 sequence is CASSSTGGIDTQYF. Here the CDR3 DNA reads TGTGCCAGCAGCTCCACAGGGGGAATAGATACGCAGTATTTT.

This chain joins TRBV20-1 and TRBJ1-1, with D possibly being TRBD1 (5 bases). V was cut by 6 bases and J by 0 bases, with 14 bases left in between. CDR1 is DFQATT and CDR2 is SNEGSKA in the germline V gene (reference sequence). The CDR3 has 14 amino acids. The CDR3 DNA reads as TGCAGTGCCACAAAGCCAGGGATGAACACTGAAGCTTTCTTT. It is translated as CSATKPGMNTEAFF.

By its share, this clonotype is medium-sized. This chain uses TRBV18 with TRBJ2-5; D is tentatively TRBD1 or TRBD2 (5 bases each). The CDR3 length is 13 residues. Germline CDR1 and CDR2: KGHSH and LQKENI. The ends were cut back, 3 bases at V and 1 base at J, with 6 bases in the middle. CDR3: CASSPGGQETQYF. The CDR3 nucleotides read TGTGCCAGCTCACCTGGGGGCCAAGAGACCCAGTACTTC. Looking up the rest from reference TRBV18 and TRBJ2-5 gives the full variable domain: NAGVMQNPRHLVRRRGQEARLRCSPMKGHSHVYWYRQLPEEGLKFMVYLQKENIIDESGMPKERFSAEFPKEGPSILRIQQVVRGDSAAYFCASSPGGQETQYFGPGTRLLVL.

This clonotype was seen more than once but under ten times. This sequence joins TRBV6-2 or TRBV6-3 and TRBJ1-5, with 7 bases lining up with TRBD1. The CDR3 totals 19 residues. In germline, CDR1 is MNHEY, CDR2 SVGEGT. V gave up 8 bases and J gave up 2 bases; unmatched junction bases: 21. The CDR3 DNA reads as TGTGCCAGCGGACCGACAGGGCTACTCATAGAAGGCGGCAATCAGCCCCAGCATTTT. It is translated as CASGPTGLLIEGGNQPQHF.

The rearrangement uses TRBV7-2 and TRBJ2-5, with TRBD2 as a possible D gene (5 bases). Per germline, CDR1 SGHTA and CDR2 FQGNSA. V was clipped by 2 bases and J by 5 bases, with 9 bases between them. CDR3 length equals 13 residues. The CDR3 nucleotides are TGTGCCAGCAGCTTAATGGTAGCGGAGACCCAGTACTTC. This sequence encodes CASSLMVAETQYF.

V gene TRBV5-1 combines with J gene TRBJ1-2; TRBD1 matches 10 bases. Unmatched junction bases numbered 5, after V lost 4 bases and J lost 5 bases. From germline, CDR1 is SGHRS and CDR2 YFSETQ. This CDR3 region has 14 residues. CDR3 sequence (DNA): TGCGCCAGCAGCCCCGGACAGGGGGAGTATGGCTACACCTTC. It codes for CASSPGQGEYGYTF.

This clonotype is labeled as medium-sized (0.01 to 0.1%). In nucleotides, the CDR3 is TGCAGTGCTAGCGGGCCGGATCAGCCCCAGCATTTT. It is translated as CSASGPDQPQHF. The chain links TRBV20-1 to TRBJ1-5; D is uncertain. The ends were cut back, 3 bases at V and 5 bases at J, with 8 bases in the middle. The length of the CDR3 is 12 residues. Germline-derived CDR1 and CDR2 are DFQATT and SNEGSKA (reference sequence).

This clonotype was seen a single time. The CDR3 end shows no conserved phenylalanine or tryptophan, and so a read error is likely. J is TRBJ2-7 and V is TRBV28; D remains unclear. Germline assignment: CDR1 MDHEN and CDR2 SYDVKM. The CDR3 has 12 amino acids. The ends were cut back, 6 bases at V and 3 bases at J, with 9 bases in the middle. This CDR3 reads CASSSQNYEQYY. In DNA, the CDR3 is TGTGCCAGCAGCTCACAGAACTACGAGCAGTACTAC.

This chain joins TRBV20-1 and TRBJ2-5, with D uncertain. Germline CDR1 is DFQATT and CDR2 is SNEGSKA (reference sequence). V shed 3 bases and J shed 5 bases, with 16 bases lying between them. CDR3 size: 14 residues. This CDR3 is CSASNARLTETQYF. CDR3 sequence (DNA): TGCAGTGCTAGTAACGCCCGGCTAACGGAGACCCAGTACTTC.

This clonotype is labeled medium-sized. The chain employs TRBV30 and TRBJ1-2; 7 bases are shared with TRBD1. Germline trimming cut 3 bases from V and 8 bases from J; bases unmatched to any gene: 6. The CDR3 runs 12 residues. Germline assignment: CDR1 GTSNPN and CDR2 SVGIG (reference sequence). CDR3 nucleotides: TGTGCCTGGAGGAAGACAGGGCCCGGCTACACCTTC. Translated, it gives CAWRKTGPGYTF. The full variable domain, with the rest looked up from reference TRBV30 and TRBJ1-2, is SQTIHQWPATLVQPVGSPLSLECTVEGTSNPNLYWYRQAAGRGLQLLFYSVGIGQISSEVPQNLSASRPQDRQFILSSKKLLLSDSGFYLCAWRKTGPGYTFGSGTRLTVV.

The chain links TRBV6-2 or TRBV6-3 to TRBJ2-2; possible D gene TRBD1, 6 bases. The V and J ends lost 7 bases and 4 bases respectively, with 7 bases between them. Germline assignment: CDR1 MNHEY and CDR2 SVGEGT. The CDR3 has 12 amino acids. The CDR3, as DNA: TGTGCCAGCAACAGGGCCACCGGGGAGCTGTTTTTT. Its protein product is CASNRATGELFF.

There are a few counts of this clonotype. The V and J genes are TRBV6-5 and TRBJ2-1; D unresolved. V lost 2 bases and J lost 4, with 12 bases in between. CDR3 length: 15 residues. The germline gives CDR1 MNHEY, CDR2 SVGAGI. CDR3 DNA sequence: TGTGCCAGCAGTTACGAGCCCCGAGCGTACAATGAGCAGTTCTTC. This codes for CASSYEPRAYNEQFF.

This clonotype appeared a few times. J is TRBJ1-3 and V is TRBV7-9, with a weak D call TRBD1 (5 bases). The CDR3 has 15 amino acids. V was shortened by 5 bases and J by 0 bases, with 11 bases between the two germline ends. Germline V gene data show CDR1 as SEHNR and CDR2 as FQNEAQ (reference sequence). The DNA for the CDR3 is TGTGCCAGCAGCAAAACAGGTGACTCTGGAAACACCATATATTTT. Protein product: CASSKTGDSGNTIYF.

Concerning this clonotype itself: This clone may be a read error of a much larger clone one base away. This rearrangement joins TRBV27 to TRBJ2-1; 11 bases are a match to TRBD2. This CDR3 comprises 16 residues. The germline V gene has CDR1 MNHEY and CDR2 SMNVEV (reference sequence). V shed 5 bases, J shed 9 bases, and the junction held 12 bases outside the gene matches. Written as DNA, the CDR3 is TGTGCCAGCAGTCTAGCGGGAGGTGTCGGGCAAGGTGAGCAGTTCTTC. Protein: CASSLAGGVGQGEQFF.

Comment on this clonotype: One end of the junction varies from germline; a read error may be responsible. The chain has TRBV4-2 and TRBJ2-3; D may be TRBD1 (6 bases). Germline V gene data show CDR1 as LGHNA and CDR2 as YNFKEQ. This CDR3 is built from 16 residues. The CDR3 coding sequence is TGTGCGAGCAGCCATGACAGGAAGGCTAGCACAGATACGCAGTATTTT. It is translated as CASSHDRKASTDTQYF.

For this clonotype: An end of the junction differs from the germline gene, which may be a read error. The chain has TRBV12-3 or TRBV12-4 and TRBJ2-5, with TRBD2 identical over 11 bases. The CDR3 has 16 residues. The CDR3 DNA reads TGTGCCAACAGCTCTCCCGGGACTAGCGGCCTAGAGACCCAGAACTTC. Protein sequence: CANSSPGTSGLETQNF.

The chain couples TRBV3-1 to TRBJ1-5; D gene uncertain. This CDR3 region has 15 residues. The germline gives CDR1 LGHDT, CDR2 YNNKEL (reference sequence). V lost 0 bases to trimming and J lost 3 bases, with 9 bases between them. The CDR3 loop reads CASSQDASYNQPQHF. CDR3 DNA: TGTGCCAGCAGCCAAGATGCCAGTTACAATCAGCCCCAGCATTTT.

This chain uses TRBV10-3 with TRBJ2-3; D is uncertain. V gave up 4 bases and J gave up 6 bases, with 8 bases separating them. This CDR3 spans 12 amino acids. From germline, CDR1 is ENHRY and CDR2 SYGVKD. Here the CDR3 reads CAISVAEDTQYF. CDR3 coding DNA: TGTGCCATCAGTGTAGCTGAGGATACGCAGTATTTT.